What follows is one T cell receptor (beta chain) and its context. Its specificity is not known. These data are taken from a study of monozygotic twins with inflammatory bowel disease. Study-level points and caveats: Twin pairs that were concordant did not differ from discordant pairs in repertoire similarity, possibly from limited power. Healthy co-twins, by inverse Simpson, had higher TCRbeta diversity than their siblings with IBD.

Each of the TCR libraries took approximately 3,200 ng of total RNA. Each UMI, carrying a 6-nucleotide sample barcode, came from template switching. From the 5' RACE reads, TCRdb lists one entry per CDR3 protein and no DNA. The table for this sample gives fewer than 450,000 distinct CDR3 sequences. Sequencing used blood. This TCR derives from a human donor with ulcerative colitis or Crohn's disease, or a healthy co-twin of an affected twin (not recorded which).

Here the CDR3 reads CARLTQGVYEQYF. The rearrangement joins TRBV6-5 to TRBJ2-7; TCRdb selects TRBD1, and the lack of DNA leaves this call unchecked. This CDR3 contains 13 residues. The germline CDR1 and CDR2 sequences are MNHEY and SVGAGI.